The sequence of this T cell receptor (beta chain) was determined in a study of T-cell reconstitution after alpha-beta-depleted transplantation in children. This sample's TCRbeta library carried unique molecular identifier barcodes. TCRdb re-called the PCR reads with MiXCR, one entry per CDR3 protein. This table has about 410,000 distinct CDR3 sequences, 20% appearing once. Germline V lookup: CDR1 SGHVS, CDR2 FNYEAQ. This CDR3 is 12 amino acids long. Trimming removed 5 bases from V and 7 bases from J, with 10 bases in between. Only a few counts were recorded for this clonotype. Sequenced material: PBMCs from the stem cell graft donor, taken from the stem cell graft. The rearrangement uses TRBV7-6 and TRBJ2-3; D gene ambiguous. This clonotype originated in a human donor who donated a stem cell graft to a child with acute myeloid leukemia. The DNA of the CDR3 is TGTGCCAGCAGCCTGACAACCTATACGCAGTATTTT. It is translated as CASSLTTYTQYF. The full variable domain, with the rest looked up from reference TRBV7-6 and TRBJ2-3, is GAGVSQSPRYKVTKRGQDVALRCDPISGHVSLYWYRQALGQGPEFLTYFNYEAQQDKSGLPNDRFSAERPEGSISTLTIQRTEQRDSAMYRCASSLTTYTQYFGPGTRLTVL.